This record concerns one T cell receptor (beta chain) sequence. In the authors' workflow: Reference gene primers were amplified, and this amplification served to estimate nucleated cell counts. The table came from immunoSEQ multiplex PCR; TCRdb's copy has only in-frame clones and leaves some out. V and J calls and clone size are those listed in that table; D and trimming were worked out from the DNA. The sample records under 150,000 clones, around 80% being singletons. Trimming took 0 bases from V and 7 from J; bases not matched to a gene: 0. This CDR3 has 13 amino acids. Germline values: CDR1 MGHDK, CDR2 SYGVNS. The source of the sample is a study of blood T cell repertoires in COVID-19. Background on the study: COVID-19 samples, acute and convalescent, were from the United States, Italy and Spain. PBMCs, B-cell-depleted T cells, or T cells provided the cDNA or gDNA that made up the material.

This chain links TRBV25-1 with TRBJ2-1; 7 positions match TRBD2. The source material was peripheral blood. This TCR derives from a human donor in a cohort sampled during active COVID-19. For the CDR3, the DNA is TGTGCCAGCAGTGAATACGGGAGGAATGAGCAGTTCTTC. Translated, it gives CASSEYGRNEQFF.